Listed below are T cell receptor beta chains from one sample, sequenced in a study of blood T cell repertoires in COVID-19. Using immunoSEQ multiplex PCR, the repertoire was profiled, and TCRdb retains in-frame clones only, with some absent. There are roughly 200,000 clones in the sample; 70% to 85% occur only once, and roughly 13% lies in the top ten. Sequenced: peripheral blood. Every receptor here comes from a middle-aged man who had recovered from COVID-19. The CDR3 runs from the conserved cysteine through the conserved F or W.

V gene: TRBV18
CDR3 protein: CASSPFDRASNQPQHF

V gene: TRBV5-6
CDR3 protein: CASSLWDRNTEAFF

V gene: TRBV7-9
CDR3 protein: CASSPEMQGFSGNTIYF

V gene: TRBV18
CDR3 protein: CASSGAVATNEKLFF

V gene: TRBV15
CDR3 protein: CATRHRLRDDAYEQYF

V gene: TRBV16
CDR3 protein: CASSQRRTASYEQYF

V gene: TRBV7-2
CDR3 protein: CASSSLDRREAFF

V gene: TRBV7-9
CDR3 protein: CASSLLRGAGRGSYNEQFF

V gene: TRBV19
CDR3 protein: CASSPGTRYNEQFF

V gene: TRBV2
CDR3 protein: CASIPDSDEKLFF

V gene: TRBV29-1
CDR3 protein: CSARGLYNEQFF

V gene: TRBV25-1
CDR3 protein: CASSDTSGTSLEQYF

V gene: TRBV10-2
CDR3 protein: CATTGQVGQPQHF

V gene: TRBV13
CDR3 protein: CASSLGLGLTNEKLFF

V gene: TRBV6-7
CDR3 protein: CASSYSVQGNHTEAFF

V gene: TRBV9
CDR3 protein: CASSVHLVNEQFF

V gene: TRBV6-5
CDR3 protein: CASSRTGGTGYTF

V gene: TRBV7-9
CDR3 protein: CASSFWAVQETQYF

V gene: TRBV2
CDR3 protein: CASRPGATSGYNEQFF

V gene: TRBV5-4
CDR3 protein: CASSPGTGHYEQYF

V gene: TRBV28
CDR3 protein: CASSSQGQGYTGELFF

V gene: TRBV4-1
CDR3 protein: CASRVIGASNNEQFF

V gene: TRBV7-8
CDR3 protein: CASSLFETSGNKDTQYF

V gene: TRBV28
CDR3 protein: CASSLALAGVSHEQYF

V gene: TRBV19
CDR3 protein: CASIAPGGDTQYF

V gene: TRBV9
CDR3 protein: CASSAASGQGTFGYTF

V gene: TRBV5-1
CDR3 protein: CASSGSLGGETQYF

V gene: TRBV10-2
CDR3 protein: CASSESPPGLAGADNTDTQYF

V gene: TRBV5-1
CDR3 protein: CASSLDRSTSGNTIYF

V gene: TRBV24-1
CDR3 protein: CATSDPLAGRQETQYF

V gene: TRBV6-4
CDR3 protein: CASSLSGRAADTQYF

V gene: TRBV18
CDR3 protein: CASSPGQGARHYGYTF

V gene: TRBV10-3
CDR3 protein: CAISDPRFPYEQYF

V gene: TRBV28
CDR3 protein: CASSLITGGDTEAFF

V gene: TRBV12-3/TRBV12-4
CDR3 protein: CASSLWPDTQYF

V gene: TRBV4-2
CDR3 protein: CASSQDQFGLAVSYEQYF

V gene: TRBV19
CDR3 protein: CASSIARTGSSLAKNIQYF

V gene: TRBV15
CDR3 protein: CATSRDASRVTEAFF

V gene: TRBV9
CDR3 protein: CASSVRGAYNEQFF

V gene: TRBV5-4
CDR3 protein: CASSLMKGANEQFF

V gene: TRBV6-5
CDR3 protein: CASSTPTGRAHTQYF

V gene: TRBV3-1/TRBV3-2
CDR3 protein: CASSQVRETEAFF

V gene: TRBV27
CDR3 protein: CASSSRALAGGPNEQYF

V gene: TRBV7-2
CDR3 protein: CASSLERQGVGETQYF

V gene: TRBV19
CDR3 protein: CASSSGLASHYEQYF

V gene: TRBV5-1
CDR3 protein: CASSLEASGGYEQYF

V gene: TRBV5-1
CDR3 protein: CASSLDFSSGNTIYF

V gene: TRBV5-1
CDR3 protein: CASSLLTLEGETQYF

V gene: TRBV2
CDR3 protein: CASNQGQGAPEAFF

V gene: TRBV18
CDR3 protein: CASSPDSRYEQYF

V gene: TRBV9
CDR3 protein: CASSTGDSNQPQHF

V gene: TRBV24-1
CDR3 protein: CATKPGLASPSTDTQYF